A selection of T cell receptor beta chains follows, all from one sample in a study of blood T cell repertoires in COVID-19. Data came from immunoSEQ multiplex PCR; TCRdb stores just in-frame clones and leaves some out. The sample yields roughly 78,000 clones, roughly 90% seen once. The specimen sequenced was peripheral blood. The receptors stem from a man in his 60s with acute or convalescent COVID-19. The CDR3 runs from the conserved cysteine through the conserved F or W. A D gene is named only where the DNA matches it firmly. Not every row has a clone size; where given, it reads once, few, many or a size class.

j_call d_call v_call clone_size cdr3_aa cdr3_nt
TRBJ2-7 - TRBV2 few CASTLRLGRSYEQYF TGTGCCAGCACCCTCCGCTTGGGCAGATCCTACGAGCAGTACTTC
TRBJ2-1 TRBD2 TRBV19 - CASSIVAGADNEQFF TGTGCCAGTAGTATCGTAGCGGGAGCTGACAATGAGCAGTTCTTC
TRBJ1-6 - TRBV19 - CASRLSAGTLNSPLHF TGTGCCAGTAGACTATCCGCTGGGACACTAAATTCACCCCTCCACTTT
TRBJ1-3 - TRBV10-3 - CAISYLTTGSGNTIYF TGTGCCATCAGTTATCTGACCACAGGGTCTGGAAACACCATATATTTT
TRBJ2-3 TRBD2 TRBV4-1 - CASSHRLAGDTDTQYF TGCGCCAGCAGCCATCGACTGGCGGGGGACACAGATACGCAGTATTTT
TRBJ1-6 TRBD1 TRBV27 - CASSLLGTGSNSPLHF TGTGCCAGCAGTCTCCTCGGGACAGGGAGTAATTCACCCCTCCACTTT
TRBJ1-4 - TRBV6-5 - CASSAEALNEKLFF TGTGCCAGCTCGGCGGAAGCCCTTAATGAAAAACTGTTTTTT
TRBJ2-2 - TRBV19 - CASSIAHSTGELFF TGTGCCAGTAGTATAGCCCATTCCACCGGGGAGCTGTTTTTT
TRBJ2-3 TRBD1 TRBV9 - CASSASPPTTGLRADTQYF TGTGCCAGCAGCGCCTCACCACCCACGACAGGGTTGAGGGCAGATACGCAGTATTTT
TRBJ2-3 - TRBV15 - CATRDRGSLGTDTQYF TGTGCCACCAGGGACCGGGGGTCGTTGGGCACAGATACGCAGTATTTT
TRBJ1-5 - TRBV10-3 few CATKEEGSNQPQHF TGTGCCACAAAAGAGGAGGGAAGCAATCAGCCCCAGCATTTT
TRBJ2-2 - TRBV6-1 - CASSEGLRANTGELFF TGTGCCAGCAGTGAAGGGTTGAGGGCGAACACCGGGGAGCTGTTTTTT